This T cell receptor (beta chain) was identified during a study of cytomegalovirus exposure and HLA in healthy donors. Both 60 Vbeta primers and 13 Jbeta primers went into the PCR. Generated by immunoSEQ multiplex PCR, the TCRdb table keeps only in-frame clones and is missing some. The sample yields about 120,000 clones, approximately 80% seen once. The CDR3 has 15 residues. The V end lost 8 bases, the J end lost 0 bases, and 16 bases lay between the germline ends. The germline gives CDR1 LNHDA, CDR2 SQIVND (reference sequence). The chain recombines TRBV19 with TRBJ1-1; D is possibly TRBD1 (6 bases). This TCR derives from a woman aged 30 to 39 in good health and CMV-seronegative. Sequenced sample: PBMCs. The CDR3 loop reads CASSNYRAMNTEAFF. The CDR3 DNA is TGTGCCAGTTCCAACTACAGGGCAATGAACACTGAAGCTTTCTTT.